The rows below give T cell receptor beta chains drawn from one sample of a study of neurological immune-mediated disorders. TCRdb recomputed calls from the 5' RACE reads with MiXCR, one row per CDR3 protein. The data hold 20,000 or so distinct CDR3 sequences, with 10% to 15% observed a single time. What was sequenced was PBMCs. The source of these receptors is a woman aged 40 to 50 with HTLV-1-associated myelopathy (HAM/TSP). CDR3s include the opening cysteine and the closing phenylalanine or tryptophan. The D gene is left open where the match is weak. Not every row has a clone size; where given, it reads once, few, many or a size class.

V gene: TRBV10-1; J gene: TRBJ2-7; D gene: TRBD1; clone size: .; CDR3 protein: CASSEPGTGSYEQYF; CDR3 DNA: TGCGCCAGCAGTGAGCCGGGGACAGGGTCCTACGAGCAGTACTTC
V gene: TRBV19; J gene: TRBJ2-3; D gene: TRBD1; clone size: .; CDR3 protein: CASSPGTVDTQYF; CDR3 DNA: TGTGCCAGTAGCCCCGGGACAGTAGATACGCAGTATTTT
V gene: TRBV11-1; J gene: TRBJ2-2; D gene: .; clone size: many; CDR3 protein: CASSPRGLTTGELFF; CDR3 DNA: TGTGCCAGCAGCCCTCGGGGCCTCACAACCGGGGAGCTGTTTTTT
V gene: TRBV20-1; J gene: TRBJ1-5; D gene: .; clone size: many; CDR3 protein: CSARIGNQPQHF; CDR3 DNA: TGCAGTGCTAGGATAGGGAATCAGCCCCAGCATTTT
V gene: TRBV5-1; J gene: TRBJ2-1; D gene: TRBD2; clone size: many; CDR3 protein: CASSLGTSGGTTGSYNEQFF; CDR3 DNA: TGCGCCAGCAGCTTGGGCACTAGCGGGGGGACTACTGGCTCCTACAATGAGCAGTTCTTC
V gene: TRBV5-6; J gene: TRBJ2-1; D gene: .; clone size: medium-sized; CDR3 protein: CASSTRTTNEQFF; CDR3 DNA: TGTGCCAGCAGCACTCGGACGACCAATGAGCAGTTCTTC
V gene: TRBV5-1; J gene: TRBJ2-5; D gene: .; clone size: many; CDR3 protein: CASSFGGQETQYF; CDR3 DNA: TGCGCCAGCAGCTTCGGAGGACAAGAGACCCAGTACTTC
V gene: TRBV3-1; J gene: TRBJ1-2; D gene: .; clone size: many; CDR3 protein: CASSRLGGPYGYTF; CDR3 DNA: TGTGCCAGCAGCCGCTTGGGGGGCCCCTATGGCTACACCTTC
V gene: TRBV27; J gene: TRBJ2-2; D gene: .; clone size: many; CDR3 protein: CASSLSGGPPYTGELFF; CDR3 DNA: TGTGCCAGCAGTTTATCCGGGGGGCCCCCTTACACCGGGGAGCTGTTTTTT
V gene: TRBV14; J gene: TRBJ1-2; D gene: TRBD1; clone size: many; CDR3 protein: CASSRDSYYGYTF; CDR3 DNA: TGTGCCAGCAGCCGGGACAGCTACTATGGCTACACCTTC
V gene: TRBV7-7; J gene: TRBJ2-3; D gene: .; clone size: .; CDR3 protein: CASIFQTGDTQYF; CDR3 DNA: TGTGCCAGCATCTTCCAAACTGGAGATACGCAGTATTTT
V gene: TRBV5-1; J gene: TRBJ1-2; D gene: TRBD1; clone size: medium-sized; CDR3 protein: CASSPTGGEGYTF; CDR3 DNA: TGCGCCAGCAGCCCGACAGGGGGAGAAGGCTACACCTTC
V gene: TRBV16; J gene: TRBJ1-5; D gene: TRBD1; clone size: many; CDR3 protein: CASSLTGGSNQPQHF; CDR3 DNA: TGTGCCAGCAGCCTCACAGGGGGGAGCAATCAGCCCCAGCATTTT
V gene: TRBV24-1; J gene: TRBJ2-1; D gene: TRBD2; clone size: many; CDR3 protein: CATSGSGGYNEQFF; CDR3 DNA: TGTGCCACCAGTGGTAGCGGGGGGTACAATGAGCAGTTCTTC
V gene: TRBV20-1; J gene: TRBJ2-5; D gene: .; clone size: many; CDR3 protein: CSATDYHETQYF; CDR3 DNA: TGCAGTGCTACGGACTACCACGAGACCCAGTACTTC
V gene: TRBV5-1; J gene: TRBJ1-5; D gene: TRBD1; clone size: many; CDR3 protein: CASSYGGTGDQPQHF; CDR3 DNA: TGCGCCAGCAGCTATGGAGGGACAGGGGATCAGCCCCAGCATTTT
V gene: TRBV9; J gene: TRBJ2-1; D gene: TRBD2; clone size: many; CDR3 protein: CASSVGLVEFGSEQFF; CDR3 DNA: TGTGCCAGCAGCGTCGGACTAGTAGAGTTCGGCAGTGAGCAGTTCTTC
V gene: TRBV5-1; J gene: TRBJ2-1; D gene: TRBD1; clone size: many; CDR3 protein: CASTRQGAENEQFF; CDR3 DNA: TGCGCCAGCACCAGACAGGGGGCAGAAAATGAGCAGTTCTTC
V gene: TRBV10-3; J gene: TRBJ1-5; D gene: .; clone size: many; CDR3 protein: CAISDRASNQPQHF; CDR3 DNA: TGTGCCATCAGTGACAGGGCTAGCAATCAGCCCCAGCATTTT
V gene: TRBV14; J gene: TRBJ2-5; D gene: TRBD1; clone size: many; CDR3 protein: CASSSRDRGRVVTQYF; CDR3 DNA: TGTGCCAGCAGCAGCCGGGACAGGGGGCGAGTGGTGACCCAGTACTTC
V gene: TRBV10-3; J gene: TRBJ1-1; D gene: TRBD1; clone size: many; CDR3 protein: CAISGDRAGEAFF; CDR3 DNA: TGTGCCATCAGTGGGGACAGGGCGGGTGAAGCTTTCTTT
V gene: TRBV5-1; J gene: TRBJ2-5; D gene: .; clone size: many; CDR3 protein: CASSLGLWETQYF; CDR3 DNA: TGCGCCAGCAGCTTGGGTTTGTGGGAGACCCAGTACTTC
V gene: TRBV18; J gene: TRBJ2-1; D gene: TRBD1; clone size: many; CDR3 protein: CASSPLGDSYNEQFF; CDR3 DNA: TGTGCCAGCTCACCTCTCGGGGACAGCTACAATGAGCAGTTCTTC
V gene: TRBV6-5; J gene: TRBJ1-1; D gene: .; clone size: many; CDR3 protein: CASSFRQPALGAFF; CDR3 DNA: TGTGCCAGCAGTTTCCGACAGCCTGCGCTCGGAGCTTTCTTT
V gene: TRBV5-1; J gene: TRBJ1-6; D gene: .; clone size: many; CDR3 protein: CASSLAPGPSYNSPLHF; CDR3 DNA: TGCGCCAGCAGCTTGGCCCCAGGGCCCTCCTATAATTCACCCCTCCACTTT
V gene: TRBV5-1; J gene: TRBJ2-5; D gene: .; clone size: medium-sized; CDR3 protein: CASSPRPPGWGETQYF; CDR3 DNA: TGCGCCAGCAGCCCTCGTCCGCCCGGCTGGGGGGAGACCCAGTACTTC
V gene: TRBV10-3; J gene: TRBJ2-7; D gene: .; clone size: many; CDR3 protein: CAISKCCLSVSYEQYF; CDR3 DNA: TGTGCCATCAGTAAGTGTTGTTTAAGTGTCTCCTACGAGCAGTACTTC
V gene: TRBV12-3/TRBV12-4; J gene: TRBJ2-7; D gene: TRBD1; clone size: many; CDR3 protein: CASRPAGQGSYEQYF; CDR3 DNA: TGTGCCAGCAGACCCGCCGGACAGGGATCCTACGAGCAGTACTTC
V gene: TRBV5-6; J gene: TRBJ2-7; D gene: .; clone size: many; CDR3 protein: CASSSLLWDKNYEQYF; CDR3 DNA: TGTGCCAGCAGCTCCCTCCTGTGGGACAAGAACTACGAGCAGTACTTC
V gene: TRBV10-3; J gene: TRBJ1-2; D gene: .; clone size: many; CDR3 protein: CAIREVNPPRGADYGYTF; CDR3 DNA: TGTGCCATCAGAGAAGTTAACCCCCCCAGAGGCGCGGACTATGGCTACACCTTC
V gene: TRBV18; J gene: TRBJ2-7; D gene: TRBD1; clone size: few; CDR3 protein: CASLPSGGGYEQYF; CDR3 DNA: TGTGCCAGCTTGCCCTCAGGGGGTGGCTACGAGCAGTACTTC
V gene: TRBV5-1; J gene: TRBJ2-1; D gene: TRBD2; clone size: many; CDR3 protein: CASSQGLAGVYNEQFF; CDR3 DNA: TGCGCCAGCAGCCAGGGACTAGCGGGGGTATACAATGAGCAGTTCTTC
V gene: TRBV6-4; J gene: TRBJ2-2; D gene: TRBD1; clone size: .; CDR3 protein: CARTGDRGNTGELFF; CDR3 DNA: TGTGCCAGGACCGGGGACAGGGGGAACACCGGGGAGCTGTTTTTT
V gene: TRBV20-1; J gene: TRBJ2-2; D gene: TRBD2; clone size: many; CDR3 protein: CSARDGRASGDLTGELFF; CDR3 DNA: TGCAGTGCTAGAGATGGGAGGGCTAGCGGGGACCTCACCGGGGAGCTGTTTTTT
V gene: TRBV20-1; J gene: TRBJ2-7; D gene: TRBD2; clone size: many; CDR3 protein: CSARRGLVAQYF; CDR3 DNA: TGCAGTGCTAGACGGGGACTAGTCGCCCAGTACTTC
V gene: TRBV10-2; J gene: TRBJ1-2; D gene: TRBD1; clone size: many; CDR3 protein: CASRGQGANYGYTF; CDR3 DNA: TGCGCCAGCAGGGGACAGGGAGCTAACTATGGCTACACCTTC
V gene: TRBV14; J gene: TRBJ1-5; D gene: .; clone size: once; CDR3 protein: CASSPDRNQPQHF; CDR3 DNA: TGTGCCAGCAGCCCAGACAGAAATCAGCCCCAGCATTTT
V gene: TRBV20-1; J gene: TRBJ2-5; D gene: .; clone size: many; CDR3 protein: CSARRGPAYETQYF; CDR3 DNA: TGCAGTGCTAGGCGGGGGCCGGCGTATGAGACCCAGTACTTC
V gene: TRBV3-1; J gene: TRBJ2-7; D gene: .; clone size: few; CDR3 protein: CASSQLIGSSYEQYF; CDR3 DNA: TGTGCCAGCAGTCAACTTATCGGGAGCTCCTACGAGCAGTACTTC
V gene: TRBV5-1; J gene: TRBJ1-2; D gene: .; clone size: medium-sized; CDR3 protein: CASSLTIGESYGYTF; CDR3 DNA: TGCGCCAGCAGCCTCACAATAGGGGAAAGCTATGGCTACACCTTC
V gene: TRBV6-5; J gene: TRBJ2-5; D gene: TRBD1; clone size: many; CDR3 protein: CASSKTGETQYF; CDR3 DNA: TGTGCCAGCAGCAAGACAGGGGAGACCCAGTACTTC
V gene: TRBV5-1; J gene: TRBJ2-2; D gene: TRBD1; clone size: few; CDR3 protein: CASREQGGNTGELFF; CDR3 DNA: TGCGCCAGCAGGGAACAGGGGGGAAACACCGGGGAGCTGTTTTTT
V gene: TRBV7-9; J gene: TRBJ1-1; D gene: .; clone size: many; CDR3 protein: CASSRTRGTVGGEAFF; CDR3 DNA: TGTGCCAGCAGCAGAACTCGGGGCACAGTAGGGGGTGAAGCTTTCTTT
V gene: TRBV12-3/TRBV12-4; J gene: TRBJ2-3; D gene: .; clone size: many; CDR3 protein: CASSPTGTDTQYF; CDR3 DNA: TGTGCCAGCAGTCCGACAGGCACAGATACGCAGTATTTT
V gene: TRBV2; J gene: TRBJ2-3; D gene: .; clone size: many; CDR3 protein: CASGRTKDTQYF; CDR3 DNA: TGTGCCAGCGGACGGACCAAAGATACGCAGTATTTT
V gene: TRBV28; J gene: TRBJ1-1; D gene: .; clone size: many; CDR3 protein: CASSFGREYPEAFF; CDR3 DNA: TGTGCCAGCAGTTTTGGCAGGGAGTATCCTGAAGCTTTCTTT
V gene: TRBV14; J gene: TRBJ2-3; D gene: TRBD2; clone size: .; CDR3 protein: CASSLLGARETQGLARTDTQYF; CDR3 DNA: TGTGCCAGCAGCCTCCTGGGGGCCCGGGAGACCCAGGGACTAGCCCGCACAGATACGCAGTATTTT
V gene: TRBV11-2; J gene: TRBJ2-2; D gene: TRBD2; clone size: many; CDR3 protein: CASSRTSGGSGELFF; CDR3 DNA: TGTGCCAGCAGCCGGACTAGCGGGGGGTCCGGGGAGCTGTTTTTT
V gene: TRBV12-3/TRBV12-4; J gene: TRBJ2-7; D gene: .; clone size: many; CDR3 protein: CASSLRGSNYEQYF; CDR3 DNA: TGTGCCAGCAGTTTACGGGGATCCAACTACGAGCAGTACTTC
V gene: TRBV5-5; J gene: TRBJ1-2; D gene: .; clone size: many; CDR3 protein: CASSRTGYDGYTF; CDR3 DNA: TGTGCCAGCAGCCGAACAGGGTATGATGGCTACACCTTC
V gene: TRBV5-1; J gene: TRBJ2-5; D gene: TRBD1; clone size: many; CDR3 protein: CASSTGTGGFQETQYF; CDR3 DNA: TGCGCCAGCAGCACAGGGACAGGGGGCTTCCAAGAGACCCAGTACTTC
V gene: TRBV20-1; J gene: TRBJ2-7; D gene: .; clone size: many; CDR3 protein: CSARGGDTAVRTYEQYF; CDR3 DNA: TGCAGTGCTAGGGGAGGGGACACCGCGGTTAGGACTTACGAGCAGTACTTC
V gene: TRBV5-6; J gene: TRBJ1-2; D gene: .; clone size: many; CDR3 protein: CASSLRQVNYGYTF; CDR3 DNA: TGTGCCAGCAGCTTGCGGCAGGTCAACTATGGCTACACCTTC
V gene: TRBV6-4; J gene: TRBJ1-1; D gene: .; clone size: many; CDR3 protein: CASSDSGSEAFF; CDR3 DNA: TGTGCCAGCAGTGACTCGGGGAGTGAAGCTTTCTTT
V gene: TRBV19; J gene: TRBJ2-3; D gene: TRBD1; clone size: .; CDR3 protein: CATLRDRGSDTQYF; CDR3 DNA: TGTGCCACCCTCCGGGACAGGGGATCAGATACGCAGTATTTT
V gene: TRBV5-1; J gene: TRBJ2-3; D gene: .; clone size: .; CDR3 protein: CASLDGANTDTQYF; CDR3 DNA: TGCGCCAGCTTGGACGGGGCCAACACAGATACGCAGTATTTT
V gene: TRBV20-1; J gene: TRBJ2-3; D gene: TRBD1; clone size: .; CDR3 protein: CSAELAGGPDRQYF; CDR3 DNA: TGCAGTGCTGAGCTAGCAGGGGGTCCCGATAGGCAGTATTTT
V gene: TRBV2; J gene: TRBJ2-5; D gene: TRBD2; clone size: once; CDR3 protein: CASSRLAGEENQCF; CDR3 DNA: TGTGCCAGCAGTAGACTAGCGGGGGAAGAGAACCAGTGCTTC
V gene: TRBV29-1; J gene: TRBJ2-5; D gene: .; clone size: many; CDR3 protein: CSVEIREGETQYF; CDR3 DNA: TGCAGCGTTGAAATCAGGGAAGGGGAGACCCAGTACTTC